The 20 T cell receptor beta chains presented below share a single source sample, sequenced in a study of CD8+ T cells in alopecia areata. Reverse transcribed after extraction, RNA yielded cDNA as the sequencing template. Produced via immunoSEQ multiplex PCR; TCRdb's table is partial and in-frame only. This table holds 170,000 or so clones, roughly 53% found once. Stated treatment: oral pan-JAK inhibitor, 5-10 mg twice daily. The sequencing used CD8+ T cells sorted from blood, collected at week 24, from a patient treated with tofacitinib. Receptors were obtained from a human donor with alopecia areata.

This rearrangement joins TRBV6-5 to TRBJ1-2; D is unclear. The germline V gene encodes CDR1 MNHEY and CDR2 SVGAGI. CDR3 length: 13 amino acids. V lost 4 bases and J 5 bases, leaving 11 bases between the germline ends. The CDR3: CASSSLTGYGYTF. CDR3 DNA: TGTGCCAGCAGTTCCCTAACGGGTTATGGCTACACCTTC.

The V call is TRBV7-2, the J call TRBJ1-6; TRBD1 might be the D (6 bases). Looked up from germline, CDR1 is SGHTA and CDR2 is FQGNSA. Trimming shortened V by 3 bases and J by 7 bases, and 10 bases separated the two germline ends. This CDR3 contains 14 residues. The CDR3 reads CASSLDSFNSPLHF. The DNA of the CDR3 is TGTGCCAGCAGCTTGGACAGTTTCAATTCACCCCTCCACTTT.

The chain couples TRBV5-6 to TRBJ2-2; D could derive from TRBD1 or TRBD2 (6 bases each). V gave up 5 bases and J gave up 5 bases, with 16 bases separating them. There are 15 residues in the CDR3. In germline, CDR1 is SGHDT, CDR2 YYEEEE. This CDR3 reads CASRNGGPGTGELFF. The CDR3, as DNA: TGTGCCAGCAGGAATGGGGGGCCGGGGACCGGGGAGCTGTTTTTT. Variable domain in full (rest from reference TRBV5-6 and TRBJ2-2): DAGVTQSPTHLIKTRGQQVTLRCSPKSGHDTVSWYQQALGQGPQFIFQYYEEEERQRGNFPDRFSGHQFPNYSSELNVNALLLGDSALYLCASRNGGPGTGELFFGEGSRLTVL.

This chain uses TRBV19 with TRBJ2-1, with TRBD2 identical over 7 bases. Germline V gene data show CDR1 as LNHDA and CDR2 as SQIVND (reference sequence). This CDR3 is 15 amino acids long. J lost 4 bases, V lost 1 base, and 4 bases had no gene match. CDR3 residues: CASSIVPSGYNEQFF. The DNA of the CDR3 is TGTGCCAGTAGTATAGTGCCTAGCGGATACAATGAGCAGTTCTTC.

In this sample, this clone turned up a few times. V gene TRBV5-6 combines with J gene TRBJ2-5; D is ambiguous. The V end was cut by 0 bases, the J end by 2 bases, with 11 bases between. Germline V gene lookup returns CDR1 SGHDT and CDR2 YYEEEE. There are 15 residues in the CDR3. In DNA form, the CDR3 reads TGTGCCAGCAGCTTGGCCCTAGACCCACAAGAGACCCAGTACTTC. It encodes CASSLALDPQETQYF.

CDR3 nucleotide sequence: TGTGCCAGTAGTCCAGGGGGCAGGGAATATGGCTACACCTTC. Its protein product is CASSPGGREYGYTF. The chain recombines TRBV19 with TRBJ1-2; 8 nucleotides match TRBD1. V shed 5 bases, J shed 5 bases, and the junction held 7 bases outside the gene matches. Germline CDR1 is LNHDA and CDR2 is SQIVND (reference sequence). CDR3 length: 14 residues.

The rearrangement uses TRBV4-3 and TRBJ2-1; D not resolved. This CDR3 spans 16 amino acids. Germline lookup yields CDR1 LGHNA and CDR2 YSLEER. The V end was cut by 0 bases, the J end by 0 bases, with 9 bases between. Written as DNA, the CDR3 is TGCGCCAGCAGCCAAGAGTTGGAAAGCTCCTACAATGAGCAGTTCTTC. Translated: CASSQELESSYNEQFF.

V gene TRBV9 combines with J gene TRBJ2-3; TRBD2 aligns across 8 bases. V dropped 4 bases and J dropped 1; count of bases not matched to a gene: 5. The CDR3 contains 15 residues. The germline gives CDR1 SGDLS, CDR2 YYNGEE. The CDR3 spells CASSTSGGRTDTQYF. DNA for the CDR3: TGTGCCAGCAGCACGAGCGGGGGACGCACAGATACGCAGTATTTT.

The V gene is TRBV6-5, the J gene TRBJ1-6; 7 bases agree with TRBD1. This CDR3 region has 14 residues. CDR1 and CDR2 (germline): MNHEY, SVGAGI. Trimming at V came to 5 bases and at J to 6 bases, leaving 4 bases not matched to a gene. Here the CDR3 reads CASSDRAANSPLHF. In nucleotides, the CDR3 is TGTGCCAGCAGTGACAGGGCTGCTAATTCACCCCTCCACTTT.

The V gene is TRBV4-1, the J gene TRBJ2-1; 8 bases align to TRBD2. The CDR3 has 15 amino acids. After removal of 0 bases from V and 4 bases from J, the junction contained 2 bases not matched to a gene. The germline V gene encodes CDR1 MGHRA and CDR2 YSYEKL. CDR3 sequence (DNA): TGCGCCAGCAGCCAAGACGCGGGGGGATACAATGAGCAGTTCTTC. Residues: CASSQDAGGYNEQFF.

The chain couples TRBV2 to TRBJ2-2; tentatively, D is TRBD1 or TRBD2 (5 bases each). In germline, CDR1 is SNHLY, CDR2 FYNNEI. CDR3 size: 14 residues. V was clipped by 3 bases and J by 7 bases, with 12 bases between them. CDR3 region: CASSEGVVDGELFF. In nucleotides, the CDR3 is TGTGCCAGCAGTGAGGGGGTAGTGGACGGGGAGCTGTTTTTT.

This clone is a singleton in its sample. The chain joins TRBV4-3 to TRBJ2-3, with unresolved D. The germline V and J ends were trimmed by 4 bases and 0 bases, with 11 bases remaining between them. The germline V gene encodes CDR1 LGHNA and CDR2 YSLEER. The CDR3 runs 15 residues. The CDR3, as DNA: TGCGCCAGCAGCCCAATCGTGGGGAGCACAGATACGCAGTATTTT. Translation gives CASSPIVGSTDTQYF.

In this sample, this clone turned up a few times. This chain links TRBV15 with TRBJ2-1; 8 bases match TRBD1. This CDR3 comprises 13 residues. CDR1 and CDR2 (germline): LNHNV, YYDKDF (reference sequence). V shed 3 bases and J 16 bases; nucleotides not matched to a gene: 11. The CDR3 nucleotides read TGTGCCACCAGCAGTGCACACCGGGACAGGTTTTTCTTC. Protein sequence: CATSSAHRDRFFF.

This rearrangement joins TRBV4-3 to TRBJ2-3; no reliable D call. The CDR3 runs to 14 residues. Germline V gene data show CDR1 as LGHNA and CDR2 as YSLEER. Trimming cost V 1 base and J 2 bases, with 7 bases left between them. The CDR3 DNA sequence: TGCGCCAGCAGCCAAGGGACGCCCACAGATACGCAGTATTTT. Protein sequence: CASSQGTPTDTQYF.

The rearrangement joins TRBV19 to TRBJ2-2; D call uncertain. The CDR3 is 12 residues long. Trimming removed 0 bases at V and 11 bases at J, with 7 bases between. Germline V gene sequence: CDR1 LNHDA, CDR2 SQIVND (reference sequence). The CDR3 DNA follows: TGTGCCAGTAGTATAGATCGGAGCGAGCTGTTTTTT. Amino acids: CASSIDRSELFF.

The V gene is TRBV2, the J gene TRBJ2-3, with 13 bases that match TRBD2. Germline CDR1 SNHLY, CDR2 FYNNEI. V gave up 6 bases and J gave up 4 bases; unmatched junction bases: 16. This CDR3 comprises 19 residues. The CDR3 DNA sequence: TGTGCCAGCAGGGTGACTAGCGGGGGGTCGTCCCGGCGTCCAGATACGCAGTATTTT. Amino acids: CASRVTSGGSSRRPDTQYF. Supplemented by reference TRBV2 and TRBJ2-3, the full variable domain reads EPEVTQTPSHQVTQMGQEVILRCVPISNHLYFYWYRQILGQKVEFLVSFYNNEISEKSEIFDDQFSVERPDGSNFTLKIRSTKLEDSAMYFCASRVTSGGSSRRPDTQYFGPGTRLTVL.

The V gene is TRBV19, the J gene TRBJ1-1; TRBD1 matches 9 bases. Germline lookup yields CDR1 LNHDA and CDR2 SQIVND (reference sequence). The ends lost 1 base at V and 5 bases at J; junction bases unmatched: 5. The CDR3 totals 15 residues. The CDR3 region is CASSIVGTGMTEAFF. For the CDR3, the DNA is TGTGCCAGTAGTATAGTGGGGACAGGGATGACTGAAGCTTTCTTT.

In this sample, this clone turned up once. Other nucleotide sequences in the sample specify the same CDR3. The V call is TRBV29-1, the J call TRBJ2-1, with D perhaps matching TRBD1 (6 bases). V lost 6 bases, J lost 4 bases, and 10 bases lay in between. Germline-derived CDR1 and CDR2 are SQVTM and ANQGSEA. The CDR3 spans 12 residues. The CDR3 sequence: CSVEDRYNEQFF. The CDR3 DNA reads as TGCAGCGTAGAGGACAGATACAATGAGCAGTTCTTC.

This clone was seen many times. CDR3 residues: CASSGLGTSYEQYF. CDR3 nucleotides: TGTGCCAGCAGTGGTTTGGGCACCTCCTACGAGCAGTACTTC. The rearrangement links TRBV6-1 to TRBJ2-7, with D uncertain. V was pared by 4 bases and J by 0 bases, with 10 bases between. The germline CDR1 and CDR2 sequences are MNHNS and SASEGT. The CDR3 is made up of 14 amino acids.

The chain combines TRBV27 with TRBJ1-2; TRBD1 might be the D (5 bases). The V gene lost 7 bases and the J gene lost 3 bases, with 12 bases spanning the gap. The V gene's germline CDR1 is MNHEY and CDR2 SMNVEV (reference sequence). CDR3 length equals 13 residues. CDR3 residues: CASNGGKDYGYTF. As DNA, the CDR3 is TGTGCCAGCAACGGGGGTAAAGACTATGGCTACACCTTC.